The T cell receptor (beta chain) described here comes from a study of monozygotic twins with cystic fibrosis. This CDR3 is 14 amino acids long. J lost 7 bases, V lost 1 base, and 6 bases had no gene match. Germline values: CDR1 SGHAT, CDR2 FQNNGV. Profiled with immunoSEQ multiplex PCR; TCRdb holds only in-frame clones, not every one. The table shows tens of thousands of clones, with around nine tenths occurring only once. This chain uses TRBV11-2 with TRBJ1-2; 7 nucleotides line up with TRBD1. This TCR was recovered from a woman aged 25-40 years with cystic fibrosis. Sequences were obtained from blood. CDR3 protein: CASSLGRTGGGYTF. CDR3 nucleotide sequence: TGTGCCAGCAGCTTAGGTAGGACAGGCGGTGGCTACACCTTC.